This is a list of T cell receptor beta chains from one sample in a study of cytomegalovirus exposure and HLA in healthy donors. Profiled with immunoSEQ multiplex PCR; TCRdb holds only in-frame clones, not every one. The sample yields approximately 190,000 clones, around 81% seen once. The sample taken for sequencing was PBMCs. The receptors stem from a woman under 30 in good health and CMV-seropositive. Each CDR3 is given with its conserved first and last residue. Each record gives: J gene, V gene, D gene, CDR3 length, clone size, CDR3 DNA, CDR3 protein. A D gene is named only where the DNA matches it firmly. Some rows have no size entry. The others give once, few or many, or a class for an expanded clone.

>TRBJ1-2|TRBV28|TRBD1|14|NA
TGTGCCAGCAGATCGACAGGGCGCCCTTATGGCTACACCTTC
CASRSTGRPYGYTF
>TRBJ2-7|TRBV19|NA|14|NA
TGTGCCAGTAGCTCAGACAGGGAGGTGAACGAGCAGTACTTC
CASSSDREVNEQYF
>TRBJ2-3|TRBV27|NA|16|NA
TGTGCCAGCACCCTTAGGGACTTTAGCGGCACAGATACGCAGTATTTT
CASTLRDFSGTDTQYF
>TRBJ1-5|TRBV28|TRBD1|16|NA
TGTGCCAGCAGTTCTACAGGGGATGTGCGATCAGCGCCCCAGCATTTT
CASSSTGDVRSAPQHF
>TRBJ2-5|TRBV11-2|NA|16|NA
TGTGCCAGCAGCTTGAGTGGAAGCGGACTCCAAGAGACCCAGTACTTC
CASSLSGSGLQETQYF
>TRBJ1-1|TRBV5-6|NA|15|NA
TGTGCCAGCAGCATTGGGGGGGGCTCCCCCACTGAAGCTTTCTTT
CASSIGGGSPTEAFF
>TRBJ2-1|TRBV5-5|NA|15|NA
TGTGCCAGCAGCGTTTTGAGGGGGACCTACAATGAGCAGTTCTTC
CASSVLRGTYNEQFF
>TRBJ1-1|TRBV5-1|TRBD1|17|NA
TGCGCCAGCAGCTTGCGGACAGGGGGCGTCAGAAACACTGAAGCTTTCTTT
CASSLRTGGVRNTEAFF
>TRBJ1-1|TRBV9|TRBD1|16|NA
TGTGCCAGCAGCGTAGAGCCAGGGGGCCCGTACACTGAAGCTTTCTTT
CASSVEPGGPYTEAFF
>TRBJ2-1|TRBV6-4|TRBD2|15|few
TGTGCCAGCAGTGACTCTAGCGGGGGGGCAAATGAGCAGTTCTTC
CASSDSSGGANEQFF
>TRBJ1-2|TRBV5-1|NA|14|NA
TGCGCCAGCAGCTTGGACACAGGGCCCATTGGCTACACCTTC
CASSLDTGPIGYTF
>TRBJ2-3|TRBV7-9|TRBD2|17|once
TGTGCCAGCAGCTTGACATCTCCGGGACTAGACACAGATACGCAGTATTTT
CASSLTSPGLDTDTQYF
>TRBJ2-1|TRBV4-1|TRBD1|14|NA
TGCGCCAGCAGCCCCCTGGACAGGGGCAATGAGCAGTTCTTC
CASSPLDRGNEQFF
>TRBJ2-7|TRBV6-5|TRBD1|14|NA
TGTGCCACTGGACGGACAGGGCCCTCCTACGAGCAGTACTTC
CATGRTGPSYEQYF
>TRBJ1-1|TRBV19|NA|13|NA
TGTGCCAGTAGTATAAGGGAGGGGTCTGAAGCTTTCTTT
CASSIREGSEAFF
>TRBJ2-1|TRBV7-9|NA|15|NA
TGTGCCAGCAGCTTTCCCGGGACTCAATACAATGAGCAGTTCTTC
CASSFPGTQYNEQFF
>TRBJ1-6|TRBV6-1|TRBD1|15|once
TGTGCCAGCAGTAGGGACAGGGGAAACGGTTCACCCCTCCACTTT
CASSRDRGNGSPLHF
>TRBJ1-5|TRBV2|NA|15|NA
TGTGCCAGCAGTGAGGGGGCCCATAGCAATCAGCCCCAGCATTTT
CASSEGAHSNQPQHF
>TRBJ1-1|TRBV7-9|NA|13|NA
TGTGCCAGCAGCTTGACAGGGAACACTGAAGCTTTCTTT
CASSLTGNTEAFF
>TRBJ2-3|TRBV6-1|TRBD2|15|NA
TGTGCCAGCAGCTTAGCGGGGGGGCCTTTTGATACGCAGTATTTT
CASSLAGGPFDTQYF
>TRBJ2-6|TRBV19|NA|15|NA
TGTGCCAGTAGGAGGCAGTCCTCTGGGGCCAACGTCCTGACTTTC
CASRRQSSGANVLTF
>TRBJ2-3|TRBV6-1|TRBD2|15|once
TGTGCCAGCAGTGAAGAGGGGCTAGCGGGGGAGACGCAGTATTTT
CASSEEGLAGETQYF
>TRBJ2-2|TRBV7-3|TRBD1|15|NA
TGTGCCAGCAGCTTGGGGACAGGGCGGAGCGGGGAGCTGTTTTTT
CASSLGTGRSGELFF
>TRBJ2-3|TRBV11-3|TRBD2|14|NA
TGTGCCAGCAGCTTAGCAGGTAGCGGGGGTCTCCAGTATTTT
CASSLAGSGGLQYF
>TRBJ1-5|TRBV9|NA|15|NA
TGTGCCAGCAGCCTACAGGGCAATAGCAATCAGCCCCAGCATTTT
CASSLQGNSNQPQHF
>TRBJ1-6|TRBV6-1|NA|14|few
TGTGCCAGCAGTTGGGAGAGGGATAATTCACCCCTCCACTTT
CASSWERDNSPLHF
>TRBJ2-5|TRBV9|NA|15|NA
TGTGCCAGCAGCTTACATTCCGGGATTCAAGAGACCCAGTACTTC
CASSLHSGIQETQYF
>TRBJ2-2|TRBV5-8|NA|15|NA
TGTGCCAGCGCGCCCCAGGGTGTGGACACCGGGGAGCTGTTTTTT
CASAPQGVDTGELFF
>TRBJ2-1|TRBV7-3|TRBD2|16|NA
TGTGCCAGCAGCTTAAGTGGCGGGGGGGTTAGCAATGAGCAGTTCTTC
CASSLSGGGVSNEQFF
>TRBJ1-3|TRBV19|NA|13|NA
TGTGCCAGTAGTATCAGCTCTGGAAACACCATATATTTT
CASSISSGNTIYF
>TRBJ2-2|TRBV6-6|NA|13|NA
TGTGCCAGCCTTACAGCGGGCACCGGGGAGCTGTTTTTT
CASLTAGTGELFF
>TRBJ2-3|TRBV6-4|TRBD2|16|once
TGTGCCAGCAGTGACTCTTCTAGCGGGGCCGGAGATACGCAGTATTTT
CASSDSSSGAGDTQYF
>TRBJ2-2|TRBV11-2|TRBD1|17|NA
TGTGCCAGCAGCTATGTAACGGGACAGGGGAACACCGGGGAGCTGTTTTTT
CASSYVTGQGNTGELFF
>TRBJ2-7|TRBV19|NA|12|once
TGTGCCAGTAGTGCCTCCGGGTGGGAGCAGTACTTC
CASSASGWEQYF
>TRBJ2-2|TRBV7-9|NA|13|NA
TGTGCCAGCACCTCTGGGAGGACCGGGGAGCTGTTTTTT
CASTSGRTGELFF
>TRBJ2-1|TRBV15|TRBD1|17|NA
TGTGCCACCAGCAGAGGGGGGAGCGGACAGGCTTACAATGAGCAGTTCTTC
CATSRGGSGQAYNEQFF
>TRBJ1-1|TRBV19|NA|13|few
TGTGCCAGTAGTATCCTACGGGACACTGAAGCTTTCTTT
CASSILRDTEAFF
>TRBJ1-2|TRBV2|NA|13|NA
TGTGCCAGCGGGGTACAGGCTAACTATGGCTACACCTTC
CASGVQANYGYTF
>TRBJ2-3|TRBV18|TRBD1|16|NA
TGTGCCAGCTCAGCCTTGAGACAGGGTGGCACAGATACGCAGTATTTT
CASSALRQGGTDTQYF
>TRBJ1-1|TRBV9|NA|16|NA
TGTGCCAGCAGCGTAGGTTCCCCAGTCATGAACACTGAAGCTTTCTTT
CASSVGSPVMNTEAFF
>TRBJ2-3|TRBV30|NA|12|NA
TGTGCCTGGAGTTTAGGGGCAGATACGCAGTATTTT
CAWSLGADTQYF
>TRBJ2-5|TRBV12-5|TRBD2|14|NA
TGTGCTAGGGGGCCGGGGGGGGGTAAAGAGACCCAGTACTTC
CARGPGGGKETQYF